This paragraph reports one T cell receptor beta chain. Splitting of each subset's genomic DNA was done evenly across several immunoSEQ plates. Method: immunoSEQ multiplex PCR; TCRdb's copy keeps in-frame clones and lacks some. This sample has nearly 1 million clones, with about 80% found just once. The source of the sample is a study of shared clonotypes between healthy human individuals. The CDR3 extends over 14 amino acids. Per germline, CDR1 SGDLS and CDR2 YYNGEE. Trimming took off 4 bases at V and 8 bases at J, with 18 bases between the two ends. The clonotype comes from a man between 18 and 35 years old in good health. Source material: memory CD4+ T cells sorted from blood. Subset defined: CD45RA-negative fraction. The chain uses TRBV9 and TRBJ1-1, with D maybe TRBD1 (6 bases). In nucleotides, the CDR3 is TGTGCCAGCAGCCCAGAGGGCAGGGGTGAGGAAGCTTTCTTT. It specifies CASSPEGRGEEAFF.